This T cell receptor (beta chain) originates from a study of Ad26.COV2.S vaccination and SARS-CoV-2 variants. The wider study: Intramuscular Ad26.COV2.S doses were given once or twice, 56 days apart. Study findings and constraints: Spike-specific TCR breadth ran higher among vaccine recipients than placebo recipients.

This table comes from immunoSEQ multiplex PCR, and its TCRdb copy is limited to in-frame clones, with some not included. The sample includes hundreds of thousands of clones, roughly 90% of them seen just once. The treatment is: around 19 received Ad26.COV2.S at low or high dose, single or two shots; roughly 5 received placebo; per-sample allocation not given. At day 63 after the first vaccine or placebo injection, samples were drawn. An adult donor aged 18-55 years was enrolled in Boston. A remark on this clone: Its specificity is not known.

The sequences come from peripheral blood, collected in a trial of Ad26.COV2.S vaccine versus placebo. This clonotype was obtained from a person aged 18-65 years who received the Ad26.COV2.S COVID-19 vaccine or a placebo.

The CDR3 DNA is TGTGCCAGCAGTCCAACGGACAGGGGCTCCTACAATGAGCAGTTCTTC. It encodes CASSPTDRGSYNEQFF. V gene TRBV27 combines with J gene TRBJ2-1; the match to TRBD1 covers 9 bases. V lost 5 bases, J lost 0 bases, and 5 bases stayed unmatched. The CDR3 sequence is 16 residues long. Germline V gene lookup returns CDR1 MNHEY and CDR2 SMNVEV (reference sequence).